This T cell receptor (beta chain) was observed in a study of tumor-infiltrating lymphocytes in primary liver carcinoma. On the study more broadly: Samples produced roughly 3.5 to 7.13 million productive TCRbeta reads, comparable across tissue types.

For each extraction, RNA and DNA were obtained together from around 18-30 mg of unsorted bulk tissue. Resection treated the patients' primary liver carcinoma. General observations from the study: Significantly larger top-250-clone fractions were found in tumors than in blood (p = 0.039). Less overlap was seen in tumor-adjacent and tumor-blood pairs than in tumor region pairs.

Synthesis of TCR beta cDNA was carried out from approximately 470 ng total RNA with a constant-region primer. Library construction for TCR beta comprised three nested multiplex PCR rounds performed with slightly modified ARM-PCR. TCRdb ran MiXCR on the multiplex PCR reads and lists one entry per CDR3 protein. The table has approximately 42,000 distinct CDR3 sequences, around 80% seen once. This clonotype was found many times. Its antigen is unknown. Sequenced material: tumor-adjacent normal liver tissue. This TCR derives from a woman in her 30s with primary liver carcinoma and hepatitis B virus infection.

The CDR3, as DNA: TGCGCCAGCAGCACACTTCCCGGGGAAGAGACCCAGTACTTC. It codes for CASSTLPGEETQYF. This sequence joins TRBV5-1 and TRBJ2-5; maybe TRBD2 (5 bases). The germline V gene has CDR1 SGHRS and CDR2 YFSETQ. The CDR3 covers 14 residues. V lost 4 bases and J 3 bases, leaving 13 bases between the germline ends.